These T cell receptor beta chains were read from a single sample in a study of cytotoxic CD8 clonotypes in ibrutinib-treated CLL. Data came from immunoSEQ multiplex PCR; TCRdb stores just in-frame clones and leaves some out. The repertoire includes 50,000 or so clones, roughly 83% of them detected once, and just over 20% sits in the top ten. This specimen consisted of PBMCs, obtained after 24 months of ibrutinib treatment. These receptors were obtained from a human donor with chronic lymphocytic leukemia. CDR3s include the opening cysteine and the closing phenylalanine or tryptophan. D genes are given only for firm matches. Where a row states a size, it is once, few, many or the class of an expanded clone; other rows omit it.

CDR3nt: TGTGCCAGCTCGTACGACGGAGGGGGAGGCACAGATACGCAGTATTTT; CDR3aa: CASSYDGGGGTDTQYF; abundance: .; d_gene: .; v_gene: TRBV6-6; j_gene: TRBJ2-3
CDR3nt: TGTGCCAGCAGTGAAGTCGGGTCTAACTATGGCTACACCTTC; CDR3aa: CASSEVGSNYGYTF; abundance: .; d_gene: .; v_gene: TRBV6-1; j_gene: TRBJ1-2
CDR3nt: TGTGCCAGCAGCCTAAGGACAGCCTCCTACAATGAGCAGTTCTTC; CDR3aa: CASSLRTASYNEQFF; abundance: .; d_gene: .; v_gene: TRBV9; j_gene: TRBJ2-1
CDR3nt: TGTGCCAGCAGTTTCCCACTCGGTACGCGCGGGGATACGCAGTATTTT; CDR3aa: CASSFPLGTRGDTQYF; abundance: .; d_gene: .; v_gene: TRBV28; j_gene: TRBJ2-3
CDR3nt: TGTGCCACCCGGGATCCAGGGGGAAACATTCAGTACTTC; CDR3aa: CATRDPGGNIQYF; abundance: .; d_gene: TRBD1; v_gene: TRBV10-3; j_gene: TRBJ2-4
CDR3nt: TGCGCCAGCAGCCAGCCTACCCTCCGGGCCGAGCAGTTCTTC; CDR3aa: CASSQPTLRAEQFF; abundance: .; d_gene: .; v_gene: TRBV4-3; j_gene: TRBJ2-1
CDR3nt: TGTGCCAGCAGCACGGCCCTCGGGTCAGGAAACACCATATATTTT; CDR3aa: CASSTALGSGNTIYF; abundance: .; d_gene: .; v_gene: TRBV11-2; j_gene: TRBJ1-3
CDR3nt: TGTGCCAGTAGTATAGACGGACCCCTCGGGGCCCAGTACTTC; CDR3aa: CASSIDGPLGAQYF; abundance: .; d_gene: .; v_gene: TRBV19; j_gene: TRBJ2-5
CDR3nt: TGTGCCTGGAGTGTACTTGGAGGGGGTGGCTACACCTTC; CDR3aa: CAWSVLGGGGYTF; abundance: .; d_gene: .; v_gene: TRBV30; j_gene: TRBJ1-2
CDR3nt: TGCGCCAGCAGTGAGGGGGATTCCTACGAGCAGTACTTC; CDR3aa: CASSEGDSYEQYF; abundance: .; d_gene: .; v_gene: TRBV10-1; j_gene: TRBJ2-7
CDR3nt: TGTGCCAGTAGCCGATCCACAGGGCTCAACTCCTTCTACGAGCAGTACTTC; CDR3aa: CASSRSTGLNSFYEQYF; abundance: .; d_gene: .; v_gene: TRBV19; j_gene: TRBJ2-7
CDR3nt: TGTGCCAGCAGTTACAGAACAGGACCTCCAGATACGCAGTATTTT; CDR3aa: CASSYRTGPPDTQYF; abundance: .; d_gene: .; v_gene: TRBV6-6; j_gene: TRBJ2-3
CDR3nt: TGCGCCAGCAGCGTGGGACAGCAGCAAGAGACCCAGTACTTC; CDR3aa: CASSVGQQQETQYF; abundance: .; d_gene: TRBD1; v_gene: TRBV5-1; j_gene: TRBJ2-5
CDR3nt: TGTGCCAGCAGCTCTCCAGGCAGGGTCGGCTATGGCTACACCTTC; CDR3aa: CASSSPGRVGYGYTF; abundance: .; d_gene: .; v_gene: TRBV6-6; j_gene: TRBJ1-2
CDR3nt: TGTGCCAGCAGCCCCCAAGATACGCAGTATTTT; CDR3aa: CASSPQDTQYF; abundance: once; d_gene: .; v_gene: TRBV7-2; j_gene: TRBJ2-3
CDR3nt: TGTGCCAGCATAGCGGACACGAACACCGGGGAGCTGTTTTTT; CDR3aa: CASIADTNTGELFF; abundance: .; d_gene: .; v_gene: TRBV5-8; j_gene: TRBJ2-2
CDR3nt: TGTGCCAGCAGCCCCGGGGGGGCAACTAATGAAAAACTGTTTTTT; CDR3aa: CASSPGGATNEKLFF; abundance: .; d_gene: .; v_gene: TRBV5-4; j_gene: TRBJ1-4
CDR3nt: TGTGCCAGCAGCCAATGGGGCTATGGCTACACCTTC; CDR3aa: CASSQWGYGYTF; abundance: .; d_gene: .; v_gene: TRBV5-6; j_gene: TRBJ1-2
CDR3nt: TGTGCCAGCGGTACTCGGACTAGCCGACGCACAGATACGCAGTATTTT; CDR3aa: CASGTRTSRRTDTQYF; abundance: .; d_gene: TRBD2; v_gene: TRBV7-9; j_gene: TRBJ2-3
CDR3nt: TGCGCCAGCAGCCAAGCGGGACTAGGGGACGGTGAGCAGTTCTTC; CDR3aa: CASSQAGLGDGEQFF; abundance: .; d_gene: TRBD2; v_gene: TRBV4-1; j_gene: TRBJ2-1
CDR3nt: TGCGCCAGCAGCGCCGGGGGGCAGGCTATACCTGAAGCTTTCTTT; CDR3aa: CASSAGGQAIPEAFF; abundance: .; d_gene: .; v_gene: TRBV5-1; j_gene: TRBJ1-1
CDR3nt: TGTGCCAGCAGCTTTTTAAACGAAGGCTACACCTTC; CDR3aa: CASSFLNEGYTF; abundance: .; d_gene: .; v_gene: TRBV5-5; j_gene: TRBJ1-2
CDR3nt: TGTGCCAGCAGCTTAGTTCTAGCAGCTTACGAGCAGTACTTC; CDR3aa: CASSLVLAAYEQYF; abundance: .; d_gene: .; v_gene: TRBV7-8; j_gene: TRBJ2-7
CDR3nt: TGTGCCAGCAGTTACTCGACAGCCAGAGTTGACGAGCAGTACTTC; CDR3aa: CASSYSTARVDEQYF; abundance: .; d_gene: .; v_gene: TRBV6-5; j_gene: TRBJ2-7
CDR3nt: TGTGCCAGCAGCTTAAAACCGGGACAGAGGGAGCAGTACTTC; CDR3aa: CASSLKPGQREQYF; abundance: .; d_gene: TRBD1; v_gene: TRBV5-6; j_gene: TRBJ2-7
CDR3nt: TGTGCCAGCAGCCTCACCCGTGGGGGCCCCTATGGCTACACCTTC; CDR3aa: CASSLTRGGPYGYTF; abundance: few; d_gene: .; v_gene: TRBV7-2; j_gene: TRBJ1-2
CDR3nt: TGTGCCAGCAGTGGATCCAACACAGGGATCTCCTACGAGCAGTACTTC; CDR3aa: CASSGSNTGISYEQYF; abundance: .; d_gene: .; v_gene: TRBV25-1; j_gene: TRBJ2-7
CDR3nt: TGCGCCAGCAGCTTATCAGGGACAGTCCCCTCGAGCGGCTACACCTTC; CDR3aa: CASSLSGTVPSSGYTF; abundance: .; d_gene: TRBD1; v_gene: TRBV5-1; j_gene: TRBJ1-2
CDR3nt: TGTGCCAGCAGCGCCGGACTAGCGGGAGACGGAAACATTCAGTACTTC; CDR3aa: CASSAGLAGDGNIQYF; abundance: .; d_gene: TRBD2; v_gene: TRBV9; j_gene: TRBJ2-4
CDR3nt: TGTGCCAGCAGCTTAGAGGTGGGGGCCAACCGGGGAGAGACCCAGTACTTC; CDR3aa: CASSLEVGANRGETQYF; abundance: .; d_gene: .; v_gene: TRBV7-6; j_gene: TRBJ2-5
CDR3nt: TGTGCCAGCAGCTCCCAGGGGCTCTCCTACAATGAGCAGTTCTTC; CDR3aa: CASSSQGLSYNEQFF; abundance: .; d_gene: .; v_gene: TRBV7-3; j_gene: TRBJ2-1
CDR3nt: TGTGCCAGTAAGGGCAGGGCCCTCAACACTGAAGCTTTCTTT; CDR3aa: CASKGRALNTEAFF; abundance: .; d_gene: .; v_gene: TRBV19; j_gene: TRBJ1-1
CDR3nt: TGCGCCAGCAGCTTAGTAGCGGGAGGGCAAAGGGAGCAGTTCTTC; CDR3aa: CASSLVAGGQREQFF; abundance: .; d_gene: TRBD2; v_gene: TRBV5-1; j_gene: TRBJ2-1
CDR3nt: TGTGCCAGCAGTCTCCGGGCCCCCGATTTAAGCTACAATGAGCAGTTCTTC; CDR3aa: CASSLRAPDLSYNEQFF; abundance: .; d_gene: .; v_gene: TRBV27; j_gene: TRBJ2-1
CDR3nt: TGTGCCAGCAGCTTGGGACGGCTGAATGAGCAGTTCTTC; CDR3aa: CASSLGRLNEQFF; abundance: once; d_gene: .; v_gene: TRBV7-9; j_gene: TRBJ2-1
CDR3nt: TGTGCCAGCAGTGTCCCGTATCCCCTAGCGGGAGCGGAGACCCAGTACTTC; CDR3aa: CASSVPYPLAGAETQYF; abundance: .; d_gene: TRBD2; v_gene: TRBV28; j_gene: TRBJ2-5
CDR3nt: TGTGCCACCAGCAGATCTAGGACCTACAATGAGCAGTTCTTC; CDR3aa: CATSRSRTYNEQFF; abundance: .; d_gene: .; v_gene: TRBV15; j_gene: TRBJ2-1
CDR3nt: TGTGCCAGCAGTTCCGGGCAGTATATGTACTTC; CDR3aa: CASSSGQYMYF; abundance: .; d_gene: .; v_gene: TRBV27; j_gene: TRBJ2-7
CDR3nt: TGTGCCAGCGGGGGGGCGAACAGTCAAGAGACCCAGTACTTC; CDR3aa: CASGGANSQETQYF; abundance: .; d_gene: .; v_gene: TRBV28; j_gene: TRBJ2-5
CDR3nt: TGTGCCAGCAGTGAACGGCGGGTTAATACTGGAAACACCATATATTTT; CDR3aa: CASSERRVNTGNTIYF; abundance: .; d_gene: .; v_gene: TRBV2; j_gene: TRBJ1-3
CDR3nt: TGTGCCAGCAGCTTATCCCTGGACAGGGGGCCATTGGCCAAAAACATTCAGTACTTC; CDR3aa: CASSLSLDRGPLAKNIQYF; abundance: .; d_gene: TRBD1; v_gene: TRBV11-2; j_gene: TRBJ2-4
CDR3nt: TGTGCCAGCTCCTCTTTCGGGGGGCGGCAGCCCCAGCATTTT; CDR3aa: CASSSFGGRQPQHF; abundance: .; d_gene: .; v_gene: TRBV18; j_gene: TRBJ1-5
CDR3nt: TGTGCCAGCACCCGGCGACTAGCGACAGATACGCAGTATTTT; CDR3aa: CASTRRLATDTQYF; abundance: once; d_gene: TRBD2; v_gene: TRBV5-4; j_gene: TRBJ2-3
CDR3nt: TGTGCCAGCAGCTTAGTGGGATCGGGGGTTTCGAGGACTGGAAACACCATATATTTT; CDR3aa: CASSLVGSGVSRTGNTIYF; abundance: .; d_gene: .; v_gene: TRBV11-2; j_gene: TRBJ1-3
CDR3nt: TGTGCCAGCAGCTTTCGAACAGTACCGAACACCGGGGAGCTGTTTTTT; CDR3aa: CASSFRTVPNTGELFF; abundance: few; d_gene: .; v_gene: TRBV7-7; j_gene: TRBJ2-2
CDR3nt: TGTGCCAGCAGCTCTAGGGGGTCCACAGATACGCAGTATTTT; CDR3aa: CASSSRGSTDTQYF; abundance: .; d_gene: .; v_gene: TRBV9; j_gene: TRBJ2-3
CDR3nt: TGTGCCAGTAGTATAGCCAATCCAGGGGGCGCCGGCTATGGCTACACCTTC; CDR3aa: CASSIANPGGAGYGYTF; abundance: .; d_gene: TRBD1; v_gene: TRBV19; j_gene: TRBJ1-2